The present TCR beta chain was sequenced within a study of blood T cell repertoires in COVID-19 (TCRdb year 2020). Notes on the research overall: Samples covering the acute and convalescent phases of COVID-19 were provided by collaborators in the United States, Italy and Spain. The sample metadata nearly always contained a de-identified subject ID, COVID-19 status, age in years and sex. Deeply sampled blood TCRbeta repertoires from subjects exposed to, actively infected with, or recovered from COVID-19 were included in the dataset. Where available, HLA class I and class II types were taken from metadata supplied by the sample provider and were not determined by assay-based typing. A freely available public database, intended as a resource for researchers studying the immune response to SARS-CoV-2, is where the repertoires were released. The prospective study material was composed of cDNA or gDNA derived from T cells, B-cell-depleted T cells, or PBMCs. The samples were drawn from the first 160 participants of the ongoing ImmuneRACE study and from 1,254 subjects provided by 6 global collaborators. Overall study outcomes, separate from this receptor: How much clinical and demographic metadata was included differed by source and by participant, and the metadata was provided uncurated.

Points on this clone: No antigen is known for it. No quality values exist for individual bases; no much larger clone is one base distant.

The CDR3 numbers 21 residues from cysteine through phenylalanine. Solely the CDR3 DNA is kept, with 63 bases framed from the first base. Enrolling through a virtual design, the prospective study's participants ranged in age from roughly 18 to 89 years and lived across some 22 United States geographic areas. In the prospective study, cohorts were assigned on the basis of participant-reported clinical history obtained from a screening survey and a study questionnaire. ImmuneRACE Cohort 3 recovered participants were defined by two consecutive negative NP/OP PCR tests, healthcare professional clearance, or symptom resolution. In the prospective study, mobile phlebotomists collected whole blood, serum and a nasopharyngeal or oropharyngeal swab from each participant. Additional blood draws and questionnaires over an approximately two-month period could optionally be provided by prospective study participants. Before DNA extraction, prospective study blood samples were shipped either frozen or at room temperature.

TCRbeta CDR3 regions were amplified from genomic DNA using the immunoSEQ Assay, a bias-controlled multiplex PCR. The original pipeline was this. Nucleated cell counts per sample were estimated from amplification of reference gene primers within the assay. To quantify the absolute abundance of each unique TCRbeta CDR3 rearrangement, sequence reads were collapsed and filtered. For each sample, productive Simpson clonality was calculated as the square root of Simpson's diversity index over productive rearrangements. TCRdb's version of the immuneACCESS table is confined to in-frame rearrangements and falls short of the full clone set. An unresolved V gene accounts for under half of the shortfall where checked; the remainder is of unknown origin. The DNA was the basis for D and trimming; V, J and clone size are from that table. Across this sample there are 150,000 to 200,000 clones, with more than 70% seen only once. Approximately 6% of the sample belongs to the ten largest clones.

The rearrangement joined TRBV21-1 to TRBJ2-1; the table's TRBD1 call for D was not verified on the DNA. TRBV21-1 is an annotated pseudogene. This receptor was identified in a man aged 35-49 years who had recovered from COVID-19. The source material was PBMCs or T cells enriched from blood (not recorded which). The bases read TGTGCCAGCAGCAAAAGGATGGACAGGGGATTCCTCCTAGACTCCTACAATGAGCAGTTCTTC. Its protein reads: CASSKRMDRGFLLDSYNEQFF.